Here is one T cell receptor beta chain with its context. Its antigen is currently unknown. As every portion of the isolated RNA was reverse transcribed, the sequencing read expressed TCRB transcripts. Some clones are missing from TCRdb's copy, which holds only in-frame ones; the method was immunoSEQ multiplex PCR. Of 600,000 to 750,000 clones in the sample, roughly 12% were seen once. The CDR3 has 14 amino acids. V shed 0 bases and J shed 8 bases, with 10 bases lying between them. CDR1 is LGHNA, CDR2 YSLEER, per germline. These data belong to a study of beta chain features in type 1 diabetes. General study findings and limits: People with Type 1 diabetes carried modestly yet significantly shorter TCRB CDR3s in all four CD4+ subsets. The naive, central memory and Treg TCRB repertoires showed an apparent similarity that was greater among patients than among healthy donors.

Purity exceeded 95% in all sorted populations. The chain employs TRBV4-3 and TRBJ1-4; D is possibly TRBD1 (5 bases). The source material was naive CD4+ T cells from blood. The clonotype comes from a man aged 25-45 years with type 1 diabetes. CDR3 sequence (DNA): TGCGCCAGCAGCCAAGAACCGGGGGAGGAAAAACTGTTTTTT. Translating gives CASSQEPGEEKLFF.